Presented here are 5 T cell receptor beta chains from one specimen sequenced in a study of blood T cell repertoires in COVID-19. Generated by immunoSEQ multiplex PCR, the TCRdb table keeps only in-frame clones and is missing some. The sample carries nearly 350,000 clones, about 90% recorded once. Sequenced: peripheral blood. All receptors derive from a woman in her forties or fifties with COVID-19, enrolled during active disease.

This chain joins TRBV10-3 and TRBJ1-1, with D tentatively TRBD1 (5 bases). The CDR3 totals 15 residues. Germline CDR1 and CDR2: ENHRY and SYGVKD. The V and J ends lost 0 bases and 0 bases respectively, with 8 bases between them. The chain's CDR3 is CAISESSRVNTEAFF. CDR3 DNA sequence: TGTGCCATCAGTGAGTCGTCCAGGGTGAACACTGAAGCTTTCTTT.

The chain employs TRBV11-2 and TRBJ2-1; 11 bases match TRBD2. Trimming removed 4 bases from V and 7 bases from J; junction bases left unmatched: 6. This CDR3 spans 15 amino acids. Germline lookup yields CDR1 SGHAT and CDR2 FQNNGV. The CDR3 DNA reads TGTGCCAGCAGCTATAGCGGGAGGGCCCTGAATGAGCAGTTCTTC. It encodes CASSYSGRALNEQFF.

J is TRBJ2-1 and V is TRBV30; TRBD2 agrees at 12 bases. CDR3 length: 14 residues. With V trimmed by 4 bases and J by 5 bases, 3 bases remained unmatched. CDR1 and CDR2 (germline): GTSNPN, SVGIG (reference sequence). This CDR3 reads CAWTSSGRDNEQFF. The CDR3 coding sequence is TGTGCCTGGACTTCTAGCGGGAGGGACAATGAGCAGTTCTTC.

The rearrangement uses TRBV7-2 and TRBJ1-1; no clear D. Per the germline V gene, CDR1 is SGHTA and CDR2 is FQGNSA. The ends were cut back, 3 bases at V and 11 bases at J, with 13 bases in the middle. The CDR3 is made up of 12 amino acids. The CDR3 sequence: CASSFLVERAFF. The CDR3, as DNA: TGTGCCAGCAGCTTCTTGGTTGAGAGGGCTTTCTTT.

The chain recombines TRBV12-5 with TRBJ1-2, with D tentatively TRBD1 (6 bases). V was shortened by 5 bases and J by 4 bases, with 23 bases between the two germline ends. The germline gives CDR1 LGHNT, CDR2 FRNRAP. This CDR3 region has 17 residues. This CDR3 reads CASGLPQGSPNVYGYTF. In DNA, the CDR3 is TGTGCTAGTGGTCTCCCCCAGGGGAGCCCTAACGTCTATGGCTACACCTTC. Looking up the rest from reference TRBV12-5 and TRBJ1-2 gives the full variable domain: DARVTQTPRHKVTEMGQEVTMRCQPILGHNTVFWYRQTMMQGLELLAYFRNRAPLDDSGMPKDRFSAEMPDATLATLKIQPSEPRDSAVYFCASGLPQGSPNVYGYTFGSGTRLTVV.